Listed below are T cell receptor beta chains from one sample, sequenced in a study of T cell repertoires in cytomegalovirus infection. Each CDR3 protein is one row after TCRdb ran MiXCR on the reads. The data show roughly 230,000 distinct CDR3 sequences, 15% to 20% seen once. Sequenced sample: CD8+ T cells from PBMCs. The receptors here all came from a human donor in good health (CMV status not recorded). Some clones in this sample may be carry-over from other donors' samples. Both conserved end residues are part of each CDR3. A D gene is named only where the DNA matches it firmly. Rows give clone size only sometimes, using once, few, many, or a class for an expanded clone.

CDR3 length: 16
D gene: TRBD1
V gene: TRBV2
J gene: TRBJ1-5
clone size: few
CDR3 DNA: TGTGCCAGCAGCGGGCGTAGACAGGGCGTCAATCAGCCCCAGCATTTT
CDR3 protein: CASSGRRQGVNQPQHF

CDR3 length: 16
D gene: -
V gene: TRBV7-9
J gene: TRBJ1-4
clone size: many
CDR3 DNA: TGTGCCAGCAGCCCTCGAGACAGCGCAACTAATGAAAAACTGTTTTTT
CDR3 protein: CASSPRDSATNEKLFF

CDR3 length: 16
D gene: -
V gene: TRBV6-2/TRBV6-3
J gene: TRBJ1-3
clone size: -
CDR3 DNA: TGTGCCAGCAGTCACTCCGGGACGGCTTCTGGAAACACCATATATTTT
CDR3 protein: CASSHSGTASGNTIYF

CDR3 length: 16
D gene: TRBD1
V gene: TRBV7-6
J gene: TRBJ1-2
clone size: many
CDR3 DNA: TGTGCCAGCAGCCGAGAAACAGGGGGTTTTAACTATGGCTACACCTTC
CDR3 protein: CASSRETGGFNYGYTF

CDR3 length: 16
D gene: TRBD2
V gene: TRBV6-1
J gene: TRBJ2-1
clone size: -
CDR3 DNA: TGTGCCAGCAGTCGCTTCGGAGCGGGGGGTGGGAATGAGCAGTTCTTC
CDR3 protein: CASSRFGAGGGNEQFF

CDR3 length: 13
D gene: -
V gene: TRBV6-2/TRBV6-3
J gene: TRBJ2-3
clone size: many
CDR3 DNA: TGTGCCAGCAGTTACGACCCCCCAGATACGCAGTATTTT
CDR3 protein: CASSYDPPDTQYF

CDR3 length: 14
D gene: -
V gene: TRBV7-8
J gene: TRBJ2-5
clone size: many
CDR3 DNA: TGTGCCAGCAGCCTAGCAGGGTTCCTCGAGACCCAGTACTTC
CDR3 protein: CASSLAGFLETQYF

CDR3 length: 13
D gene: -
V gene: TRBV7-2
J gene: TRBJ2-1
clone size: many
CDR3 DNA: TGTGCCAGCAGGGGATTAGCCTACAATGAGCAGTTCTTC
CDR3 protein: CASRGLAYNEQFF

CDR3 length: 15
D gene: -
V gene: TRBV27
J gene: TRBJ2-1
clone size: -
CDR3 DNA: TGTGCCAGCAGTGGGATTCCTTGGGGCTACAATGAGCAGTTCTTC
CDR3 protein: CASSGIPWGYNEQFF

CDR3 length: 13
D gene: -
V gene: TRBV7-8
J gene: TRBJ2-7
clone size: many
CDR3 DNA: TGTGCCAGCAGGGGGTCGTCCGGTTACGAGCAGTACTTC
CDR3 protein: CASRGSSGYEQYF

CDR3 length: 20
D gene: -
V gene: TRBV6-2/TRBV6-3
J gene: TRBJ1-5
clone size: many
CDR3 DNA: TGTGCCAGCAGTCCAGGGTCCAAGGTCACTGGGGCAAATGGCAATCAGCCCCAGCATTTT
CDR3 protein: CASSPGSKVTGANGNQPQHF

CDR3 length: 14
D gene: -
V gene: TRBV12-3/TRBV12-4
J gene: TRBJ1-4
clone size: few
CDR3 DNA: TGTGCCAGCAGTTTTGGAGGGTCTAATGAAAAACTGTTTTTT
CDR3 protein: CASSFGGSNEKLFF

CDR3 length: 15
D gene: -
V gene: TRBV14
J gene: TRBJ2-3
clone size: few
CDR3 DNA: TGTGCCAGCAGCCAAGGGCAAACTAGCACAGATACGCAGTATTTT
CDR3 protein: CASSQGQTSTDTQYF

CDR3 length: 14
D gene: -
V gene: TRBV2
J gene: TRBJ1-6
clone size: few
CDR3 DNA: TGTGCCAGCAGTGAGGGGGCTTGGAATTCACCCCTCCACTTT
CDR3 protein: CASSEGAWNSPLHF